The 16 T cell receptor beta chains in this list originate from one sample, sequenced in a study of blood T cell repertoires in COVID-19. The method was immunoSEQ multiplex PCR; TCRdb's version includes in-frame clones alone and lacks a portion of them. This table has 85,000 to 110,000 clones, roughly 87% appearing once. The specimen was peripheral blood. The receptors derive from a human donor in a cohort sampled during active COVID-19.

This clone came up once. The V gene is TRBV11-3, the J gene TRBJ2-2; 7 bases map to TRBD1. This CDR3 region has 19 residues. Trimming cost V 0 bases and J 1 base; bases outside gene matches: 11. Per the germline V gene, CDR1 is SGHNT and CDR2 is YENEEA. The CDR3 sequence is CASSLEHTWAGGNTGELFF. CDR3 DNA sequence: TGTGCCAGCAGCTTAGAACATACGTGGGCAGGGGGGAACACCGGGGAGCTGTTTTTT.

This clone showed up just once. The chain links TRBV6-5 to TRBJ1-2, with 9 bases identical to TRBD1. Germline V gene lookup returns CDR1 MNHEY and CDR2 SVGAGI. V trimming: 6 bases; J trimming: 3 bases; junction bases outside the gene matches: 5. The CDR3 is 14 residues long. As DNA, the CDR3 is TGTGCCAGCAGCGGACAGGGGCGATACTATGGCTACACCTTC. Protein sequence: CASSGQGRYYGYTF.

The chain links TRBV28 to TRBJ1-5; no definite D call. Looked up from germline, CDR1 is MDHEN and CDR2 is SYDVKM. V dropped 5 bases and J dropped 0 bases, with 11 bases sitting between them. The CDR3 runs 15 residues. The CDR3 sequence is CASSNNIDSNQPQHF. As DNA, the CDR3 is TGTGCCAGCAGTAACAACATCGATAGCAATCAGCCCCAGCATTTT.

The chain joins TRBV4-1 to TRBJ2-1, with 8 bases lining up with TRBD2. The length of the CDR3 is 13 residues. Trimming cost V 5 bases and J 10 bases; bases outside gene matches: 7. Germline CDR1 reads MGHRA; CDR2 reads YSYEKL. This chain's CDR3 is CASSFAGGGEQFF. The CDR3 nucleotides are TGCGCCAGCAGCTTCGCCGGCGGGGGGGAGCAGTTCTTC.

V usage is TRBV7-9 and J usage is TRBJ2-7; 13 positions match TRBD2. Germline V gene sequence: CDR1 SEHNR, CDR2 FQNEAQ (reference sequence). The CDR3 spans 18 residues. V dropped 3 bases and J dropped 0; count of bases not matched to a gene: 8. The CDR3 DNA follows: TGTGCCAGCAGCTTGACTAGCGGGAGGACCTTGAGCTCCTACGAGCAGTACTTC. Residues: CASSLTSGRTLSSYEQYF.

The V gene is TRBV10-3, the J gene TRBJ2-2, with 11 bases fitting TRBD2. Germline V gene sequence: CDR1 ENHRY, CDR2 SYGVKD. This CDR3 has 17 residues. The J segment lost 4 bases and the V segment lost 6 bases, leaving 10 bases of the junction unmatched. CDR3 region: CAIRDGTSGRLTGELFF. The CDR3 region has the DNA TGTGCCATCAGGGATGGGACTAGCGGAAGACTCACCGGGGAGCTGTTTTTT.

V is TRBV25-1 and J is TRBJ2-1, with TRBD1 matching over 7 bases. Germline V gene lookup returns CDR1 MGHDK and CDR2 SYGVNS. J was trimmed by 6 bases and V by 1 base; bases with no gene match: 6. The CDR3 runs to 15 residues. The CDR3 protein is CASSESGGLSNEQFF. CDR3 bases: TGTGCCAGCAGTGAATCAGGGGGTTTGAGCAATGAGCAGTTCTTC.

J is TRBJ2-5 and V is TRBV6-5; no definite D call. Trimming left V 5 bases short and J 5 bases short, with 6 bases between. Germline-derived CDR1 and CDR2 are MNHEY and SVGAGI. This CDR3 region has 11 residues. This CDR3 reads CASSQWETQYF. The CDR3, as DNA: TGTGCCAGCAGTCAGTGGGAGACCCAGTACTTC.

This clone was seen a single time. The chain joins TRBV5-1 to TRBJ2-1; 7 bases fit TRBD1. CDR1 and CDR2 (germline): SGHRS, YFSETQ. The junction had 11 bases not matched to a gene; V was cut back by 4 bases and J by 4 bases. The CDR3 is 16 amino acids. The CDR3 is CASSPGDSLEYNEQFF. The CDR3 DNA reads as TGCGCCAGCAGCCCAGGGGACAGCCTAGAATACAATGAGCAGTTCTTC.

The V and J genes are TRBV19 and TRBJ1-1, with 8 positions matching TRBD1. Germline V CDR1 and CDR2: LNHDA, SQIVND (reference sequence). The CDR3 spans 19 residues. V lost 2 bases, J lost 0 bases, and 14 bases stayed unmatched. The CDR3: CASSIMVVPGQGLNTEAFF. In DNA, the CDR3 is TGTGCCAGTAGTATAATGGTCGTCCCAGGACAGGGATTGAACACTGAAGCTTTCTTT.

The CDR3 reads CASSKAPRVKKVVEQYF. DNA for the CDR3: TGTGCCAGCAGCAAAGCTCCCAGGGTCAAAAAGGTAGTCGAGCAGTACTTC. The chain links TRBV21-1 to TRBJ2-7; no DNA check was done on the table's D call, TRBD1. TRBV21-1 corresponds to a pseudogene. This CDR3 is built from 17 residues.

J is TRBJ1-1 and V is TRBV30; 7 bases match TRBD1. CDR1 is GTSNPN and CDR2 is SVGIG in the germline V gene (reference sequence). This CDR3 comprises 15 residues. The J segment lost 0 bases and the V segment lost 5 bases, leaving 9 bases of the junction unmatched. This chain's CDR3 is CAWGGTGAMNTEAFF. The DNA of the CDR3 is TGTGCCTGGGGCGGAACAGGGGCGATGAACACTGAAGCTTTCTTT.

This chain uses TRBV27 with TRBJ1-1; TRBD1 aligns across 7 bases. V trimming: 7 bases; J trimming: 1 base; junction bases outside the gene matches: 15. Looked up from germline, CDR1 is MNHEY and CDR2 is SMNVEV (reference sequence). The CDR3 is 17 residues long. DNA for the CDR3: TGTGCCAGCACTCAGGTGGAGGGGGCACAATCGAACACTGAAGCTTTCTTT. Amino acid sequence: CASTQVEGAQSNTEAFF.

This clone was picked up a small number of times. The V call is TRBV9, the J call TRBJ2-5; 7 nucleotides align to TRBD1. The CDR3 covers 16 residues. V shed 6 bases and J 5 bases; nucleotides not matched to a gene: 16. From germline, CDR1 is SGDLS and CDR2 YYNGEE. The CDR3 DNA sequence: TGTGCCAGCACAAAAGGGGGCTTGAACCGCGGGGAGACCCAGTACTTC. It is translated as CASTKGGLNRGETQYF.

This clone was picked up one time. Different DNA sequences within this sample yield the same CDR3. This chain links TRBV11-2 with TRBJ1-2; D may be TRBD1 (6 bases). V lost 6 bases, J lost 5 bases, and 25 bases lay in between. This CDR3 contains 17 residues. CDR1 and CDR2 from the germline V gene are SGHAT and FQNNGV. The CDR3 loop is CASSQTGTGGAWYGYTF. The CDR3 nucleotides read TGTGCCAGCAGTCAAACCGGGACGGGGGGCGCTTGGTATGGCTACACCTTC.

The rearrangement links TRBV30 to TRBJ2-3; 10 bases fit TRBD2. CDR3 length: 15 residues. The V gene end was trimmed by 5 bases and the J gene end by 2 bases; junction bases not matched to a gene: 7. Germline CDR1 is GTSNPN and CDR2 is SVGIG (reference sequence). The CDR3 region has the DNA TGTGCCTGGGTTCAGCGGGGGGGCCACACAGATACGCAGTATTTT. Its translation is CAWVQRGGHTDTQYF.